What follows are 27 T cell receptor beta chains derived from one specimen sequenced in a study of T cells after yellow fever vaccination. TCRdb ran MiXCR on the 5' RACE reads and lists one entry per CDR3 protein. Of around 100,000 distinct CDR3 sequences in the sample, 7.5% to 9.5% were seen once. Specimen: CD8+ T cells sorted from PBMCs, collected 45 days after the yellow fever booster vaccination. Every receptor here comes from a man aged 30-40 years who received the YFV17D yellow fever vaccine.

The chain recombines TRBV7-2 with TRBJ2-7; 10 bases are shared with TRBD2. In germline, CDR1 is SGHTA, CDR2 FQGNSA. V shed 1 base, J shed 6 bases, and the junction held 3 bases outside the gene matches. CDR3 size: 14 residues. In DNA form, the CDR3 reads TGTGCCAGCAGCTTAGTGGGACTAGCGTCCGAGCAGTACTTC. It yields the protein CASSLVGLASEQYF.

This clonotype was detected ten times or more. The rearrangement uses TRBV12-3 or TRBV12-4 and TRBJ1-1, with 7 bases aligning to TRBD1. Trimming at V came to 1 base and at J to 1 base, leaving 6 bases not matched to a gene. The CDR3 runs 16 residues. Here the CDR3 DNA reads TGTGCCAGCAGTTTAGTCGTTTCAGGGGGGAACACTGAAGCTTTCTTT. This sequence encodes CASSLVVSGGNTEAFF.

In this sample, this clonotype turned up many times. The genes are TRBV20-1 and TRBJ1-1; tentatively, D is TRBD1 (6 bases). Trimming cost V 7 bases and J 2 bases, with 14 bases left between them. Per the germline V gene, CDR1 is DFQATT and CDR2 is SNEGSKA (reference sequence). This CDR3 comprises 13 residues. Here the CDR3 reads CSGLTGENTEAFF. CDR3 nucleotide sequence: TGCAGTGGTCTGACAGGTGAAAACACTGAAGCTTTCTTT.

Note on this clonotype: This may stem from a read error, because a much larger clone lies one nucleotide away. V and J are TRBV11-2 and TRBJ2-1; possible D gene TRBD1, 8 bases. Germline values: CDR1 SGHAT, CDR2 FQNNGV. The CDR3 runs to 15 residues. CDR3 nucleotide sequence: TGTGCCAGCAGCTTCTTACAGGGGGAGGGGAATGAGAAGTTCTTC. The encoded protein is CASSFLQGEGNEKFF.

This clonotype was recorded at least ten times. The V call is TRBV7-2, the J call TRBJ2-7, with D possibly being TRBD1 (6 bases). V was trimmed by 6 bases and J by 2 bases, leaving 11 bases between them. This CDR3 contains 13 residues. Germline CDR1 SGHTA, CDR2 FQGNSA. CDR3 bases: TGTGCCAGCAGTCCCACAGGGACCTACGAGCAGTACTTC. It codes for CASSPTGTYEQYF.

This clonotype was observed a few times. The chain carries TRBV23-1 and TRBJ2-7; a weak D match, TRBD1 (5 bases). TRBV23-1 is reported as an ORF; its role is uncertain. Trimming cost V 0 bases and J 3 bases, with 15 bases left between them. There are 16 residues in the CDR3. The CDR3 region has the DNA TGCGCCAGCAGTCAATCGGAGACAGCAAAAATCTACGAGCAGTACTTC. Its translation: CASSQSETAKIYEQYF.

This clonotype was seen ten or more times. The chain combines TRBV19 with TRBJ1-1, with a weak D call TRBD1 (5 bases). V shed 10 bases and J shed 0 bases, with 21 bases lying between them. CDR1 and CDR2 from the germline V gene are LNHDA and SQIVND (reference sequence). The CDR3 spans 16 residues. CDR3 sequence: CATTRSRGRLNTEAFF. In DNA form, the CDR3 reads TGTGCCACCACAAGAAGCCGGGGGAGGTTGAACACTGAAGCTTTCTTT. The whole variable domain, filled in from reference TRBV19 and TRBJ1-1, reads DGGITQSPKYLFRKEGQNVTLSCEQNLNHDAMYWYRQDPGQGLRLIYYSQIVNDFQKGDIAEGYSVSREKKESFPLTVTSAQKNPTAFYLCATTRSRGRLNTEAFFGQGTRLTVV.

This clonotype was seen many times. In nucleotides, the CDR3 is TGTGCCAGCAGCCCCGGACTGGGGAACACTGAAGCTTTCTTT. Protein: CASSPGLGNTEAFF. This chain uses TRBV6-2 or TRBV6-3 with TRBJ1-1; D is ambiguous. Germline CDR1 reads MNHEY; CDR2 reads SVGEGT. The CDR3 is 14 amino acids. The V gene lost 6 bases and the J gene lost 1 base, with 12 bases spanning the gap.

This clonotype came up a few times. The chain combines TRBV10-3 with TRBJ2-3, with D perhaps matching TRBD2 (6 bases). Per the germline V gene, CDR1 is ENHRY and CDR2 is SYGVKD. V lost 2 bases and J 0 bases, leaving 12 bases between the germline ends. The CDR3 has 16 residues. The CDR3: CAISETGTPSTDTQYF. The CDR3 DNA follows: TGTGCCATCAGTGAGACTGGGACTCCAAGCACAGATACGCAGTATTTT.

The chain couples TRBV19 to TRBJ2-5; no clear D. This CDR3 is built from 13 residues. V gave up 3 bases and J gave up 3 bases, with 8 bases separating them. CDR1 is LNHDA and CDR2 is SQIVND in the germline V gene (reference sequence). The CDR3 region has the DNA TGTGCCAGTAGTATTTACGGCGAAGAGACCCAGTACTTC. It yields the protein CASSIYGEETQYF.

V is TRBV5-1 and J is TRBJ2-1; the match to TRBD1 covers 12 bases. V lost 4 bases and J lost 8; bases outside the gene matches: 4. Germline CDR1 reads SGHRS; CDR2 reads YFSETQ. The CDR3 covers 14 residues. Here the CDR3 DNA reads TGCGCCAGCAGCGCGGGACAGGGGGCCTATGAGCAGTTCTTC. As protein: CASSAGQGAYEQFF.

This clonotype has only a few counts. This sequence joins TRBV5-1 and TRBJ2-2, with D possibly being TRBD1 (5 bases). The CDR3 is 15 residues long. The V and J ends lost 1 base and 7 bases respectively, with 14 bases between them. Germline V gives CDR1 SGHRS, CDR2 YFSETQ. The CDR3 spells CASSLYDSSNGELFF. In nucleotides, the CDR3 is TGCGCCAGCAGCTTGTACGACAGTTCAAACGGGGAGCTGTTTTTT.

This clonotype came up many times. The chain links TRBV9 to TRBJ2-7, with TRBD1 matching 7 bases. CDR1 SGDLS and CDR2 YYNGEE come from the germline V gene. J lost 3 bases, V lost 4 bases, and 7 bases had no gene match. The CDR3 length is 14 residues. The CDR3 nucleotides read TGTGCCAGCAGCCCAAAAGACAGGGACTACGAGCAGTACTTC. Its protein product is CASSPKDRDYEQYF.

Ten or more counts support this clonotype. The rearrangement links TRBV19 to TRBJ2-3; the match to TRBD2 covers 7 bases. This CDR3 is 15 amino acids long. Germline values: CDR1 LNHDA, CDR2 SQIVND (reference sequence). The ends lost 6 bases at V and 4 bases at J; junction bases unmatched: 10. The CDR3: CASSAIAGDADTQYF. Here the CDR3 DNA reads TGTGCCAGTAGCGCTATTGCGGGAGATGCAGATACGCAGTATTTT. Filled out from reference TRBV19 and TRBJ2-3, the complete variable domain reads DGGITQSPKYLFRKEGQNVTLSCEQNLNHDAMYWYRQDPGQGLRLIYYSQIVNDFQKGDIAEGYSVSREKKESFPLTVTSAQKNPTAFYLCASSAIAGDADTQYFGPGTRLTVL.

V and J are TRBV20-1 and TRBJ2-4, with D tentatively TRBD1 (6 bases). CDR1 DFQATT and CDR2 SNEGSKA come from the germline V gene (reference sequence). This CDR3 region has 11 residues. The V end was cut by 6 bases, the J end by 7 bases, with 10 bases between. CDR3 nucleotides: TGCAGTGCCGGGACATATAACATTCAGTACTTC. As protein: CSAGTYNIQYF.

This clonotype was counted many times. Here the CDR3 DNA reads TGTGCCAGCTCACCGGGACAGGGGATTCAGCCCCAGCATTTT. This encodes CASSPGQGIQPQHF. J is TRBJ1-5 and V is TRBV18; 10 positions match TRBD1. The CDR3 runs 14 residues. CDR1 is KGHSH and CDR2 is LQKENI in the germline V gene. Germline trimming cut 3 bases from V and 6 bases from J; bases unmatched to any gene: 2.

This chain joins TRBV29-1 and TRBJ2-5, with 15 nucleotides matching TRBD2. V was pared by 7 bases and J by 3 bases, with 6 bases of the junction left unmatched. The CDR3 has 15 residues. The germline V gene encodes CDR1 SQVTM and CDR2 ANQGSEA. In nucleotides, the CDR3 is TGCAGCGCCTGGACTAGCGGGAGGGCCGAAGAGACCCAGTACTTC. Amino acids: CSAWTSGRAEETQYF.

This clonotype was observed at least ten times. The rearrangement links TRBV5-1 to TRBJ2-7, with a tentative D call TRBD1 (5 bases). Germline V CDR1 and CDR2: SGHRS, YFSETQ. CDR3 size: 15 residues. Trimming shortened V by 4 bases and J by 3 bases, and 17 bases separated the two germline ends. In nucleotides, the CDR3 is TGCGCCAGCAGCCAGGTCCAGGGTTCTCTCTACGAGCAGTACTTC. Residues: CASSQVQGSLYEQYF.

This clonotype was picked up many times. This chain uses TRBV6-1 with TRBJ2-7, with 10 nucleotides matching TRBD2. Germline V gene lookup returns CDR1 MNHNS and CDR2 SASEGT. The CDR3 contains 13 residues. Unmatched junction bases numbered 7, after V lost 8 bases and J lost 6 bases. In nucleotides, the CDR3 is TGTGCCAGCCAGCGGGAGGGCCTAGGCGAGCAGTACTTC. Protein sequence: CASQREGLGEQYF.

As for this clonotype: A much more abundant neighbour one base away suggests this may be a read error. This chain uses TRBV25-1 with TRBJ2-1; maybe TRBD2 (5 bases). Trimming pared 10 bases from V and 6 bases from J, leaving 13 bases between. This CDR3 is built from 12 residues. Per the germline V gene, CDR1 is MGHDK and CDR2 is SYGVNS. Written as DNA, the CDR3 is TGTGCCACCAAACTAGGCCCCAATGAGCAGTTCTTC. Its translation: CATKLGPNEQFF. Full variable domain (outside the CDR3, taken from reference TRBV25-1 and TRBJ2-1): EADIYQTPRYLVIGTGKKITLECSQTMGHDKMYWYQQDPGMELHLIHYSYGVNSTEKGDLSSESTVSRIRTEHFPLTLESARPSHTSQYLCATKLGPNEQFFGPGTRLTVL.

The chain carries TRBV7-6 and TRBJ1-2, with unresolved D. Trimming removed 2 bases at V and 0 bases at J, with 10 bases between. Germline-derived CDR1 and CDR2 are SGHVS and FNYEAQ. This CDR3 has 15 amino acids. CDR3 in DNA: TGTGCCAGCAGCTTATCTGCAGGCCCTAACTATGGCTACACCTTC. The encoded protein is CASSLSAGPNYGYTF.

This clonotype appeared many times. This chain connects TRBV12-3 or TRBV12-4 to TRBJ2-7, with 10 bases fitting TRBD2. V lost 3 bases to trimming and J lost 7 bases; unmatched junction nucleotides: 15. The CDR3 covers 17 residues. The CDR3 protein is CASSFSVIGTSAGEQYF. The CDR3 nucleotides read TGTGCCAGCAGTTTTAGTGTCATAGGGACTAGCGCTGGTGAGCAGTACTTC.

The chain joins TRBV7-9 to TRBJ2-5, with D perhaps assigned TRBD1 or TRBD2 (6 bases each). With 3 bases removed from V and 5 bases from J, the gap between germline ends came to 16 bases. Germline lookup yields CDR1 SEHNR and CDR2 FQNEAQ (reference sequence). This CDR3 comprises 15 residues. The CDR3 nucleotides are TGTGCCAGCAGCTTTGATCCGGGGGCCTCGGAGACCCAGTACTTC. This gives the protein CASSFDPGASETQYF.

This clonotype occurred once. The chain uses TRBV5-6 and TRBJ2-1; D gene ambiguous. V was trimmed by 2 bases and J by 8 bases, leaving 11 bases between them. This CDR3 is built from 13 residues. The germline CDR1 and CDR2 sequences are SGHDT and YYEEEE. The DNA of the CDR3 is TGTGCCAGCAGCTTTGGGCTAGGCTATGAGCAGTTCTTC. Protein: CASSFGLGYEQFF.

V usage is TRBV5-4 and J usage is TRBJ2-1; no definite D call. The V and J ends lost 2 bases and 7 bases respectively, with 10 bases between them. The CDR3 covers 13 residues. Germline V lookup: CDR1 SGHNT, CDR2 YYREEE (reference sequence). Written as DNA, the CDR3 is TGTGCCAGCAGCTTAGTAGACGGGAATGAGCAGTTCTTC. This encodes CASSLVDGNEQFF.

This clonotype showed up many times. This chain joins TRBV27 and TRBJ2-7, with D possibly matching TRBD2 (5 bases). The V end lost 3 bases, the J end lost 5 bases, and 17 bases lay between the germline ends. In germline, CDR1 is MNHEY, CDR2 SMNVEV (reference sequence). The CDR3 has 15 residues. The CDR3 region is CASSLNHDGVHEQYF. CDR3 bases: TGTGCCAGCAGTTTGAACCACGACGGGGTACACGAGCAGTACTTC.

This clonotype was counted at least ten times. CDR3 DNA: TGTGCCAGCAGTTACGGACCCGGGAACTATGGCTACACCTTC. Amino acids: CASSYGPGNYGYTF. The rearrangement joins TRBV6-5 to TRBJ1-2; no firm D call. Germline V gene data show CDR1 as MNHEY and CDR2 as SVGAGI. V lost 2 bases to trimming and J lost 2 bases, with 9 bases between them. CDR3 size: 14 residues.